This TCR beta chain was sequenced during a study of cytomegalovirus exposure and HLA in healthy donors. This clone was detected only a few times. Trimming removed 2 bases from V and 7 bases from J, with 11 bases in between. The CDR3 length is 14 residues. Germline-derived CDR1 and CDR2 are MRHNA and SNTAGT. Those who donated were healthy bone marrow donors. Donors showed nominal health when sampled, although they likely had unrecorded immune exposures. The PCR contained 60 Vbeta and 13 Jbeta primers. In the study's own analysis: Around 9.9 million shared chains were among the approximately 82 million unique TCR beta chains that a later analysis counted. Libraries were prepared by immunoSEQ multiplex PCR; TCRdb keeps only in-frame clonotypes and omits some of them. Clonal size and the V and J genes are those of that table, whereas D and trimming came from the DNA. The sample consists of some 160,000 clones, roughly four fifths of them appearing once.

The sequenced sample was PBMCs. This chain links TRBV6-4 with TRBJ2-2; D is perhaps TRBD2 (5 bases). The sequence was obtained from a male donor in good health and CMV-seronegative. CDR3 sequence: CASSDRAGVGELFF. CDR3 in DNA: TGTGCCAGCAGTGACAGGGCCGGGGTCGGGGAGCTGTTTTTT.